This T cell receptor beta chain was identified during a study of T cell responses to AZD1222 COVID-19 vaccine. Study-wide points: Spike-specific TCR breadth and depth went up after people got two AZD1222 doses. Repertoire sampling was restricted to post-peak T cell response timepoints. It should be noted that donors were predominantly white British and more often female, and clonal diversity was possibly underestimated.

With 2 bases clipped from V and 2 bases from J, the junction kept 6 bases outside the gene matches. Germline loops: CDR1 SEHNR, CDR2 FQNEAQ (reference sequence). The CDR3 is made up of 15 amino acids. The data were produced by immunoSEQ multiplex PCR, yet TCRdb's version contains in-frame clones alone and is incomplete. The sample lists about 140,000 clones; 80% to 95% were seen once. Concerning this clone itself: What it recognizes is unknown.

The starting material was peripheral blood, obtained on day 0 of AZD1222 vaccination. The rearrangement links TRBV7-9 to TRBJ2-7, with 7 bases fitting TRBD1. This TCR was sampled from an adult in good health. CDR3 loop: CASSLRTGHPYEQYF. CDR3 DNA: TGTGCCAGCAGCTTAAGGACAGGACACCCCTACGAGCAGTACTTC. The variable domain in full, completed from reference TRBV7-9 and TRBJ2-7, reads DTGVSQNPRHKITKRGQNVTFRCDPISEHNRLYWYRQTLGQGPEFLTYFQNEAQLEKSRLLSDRFSAERPKGSFSTLEIQRTEQGDSAMYLCASSLRTGHPYEQYFGPGTRLTVT.